The T cell receptor beta chain under discussion was sequenced for a study of T cell responses to AZD1222 COVID-19 vaccine. Study results and limitations: Unmutated regions of variants are reportedly targeted by nearly half of spike-specific TCRs.

The assay was immunoSEQ multiplex PCR, and TCRdb's table has in-frame clones only and misses some. The data show over 120,000 clones, about nine tenths seen once. Turning to this clone: Its antigen is undetermined.

V was clipped by 4 bases and J by 6 bases, with 14 bases between them. The CDR3 sequence is 14 residues long. Germline CDR1 and CDR2: SGHRS and YFSETQ. The TCR originated in an adult who received the AZD1222 COVID-19 vaccine. This specimen consisted of peripheral blood, obtained 28 days after the second AZD1222 dose. The rearrangement joins TRBV5-1 to TRBJ1-5; D perhaps matches TRBD1 (6 bases). The CDR3, as DNA: TGCGCCAGCAGCCCCGAACAGGGCGTTCAGCCCCAGCATTTT. Residues: CASSPEQGVQPQHF.